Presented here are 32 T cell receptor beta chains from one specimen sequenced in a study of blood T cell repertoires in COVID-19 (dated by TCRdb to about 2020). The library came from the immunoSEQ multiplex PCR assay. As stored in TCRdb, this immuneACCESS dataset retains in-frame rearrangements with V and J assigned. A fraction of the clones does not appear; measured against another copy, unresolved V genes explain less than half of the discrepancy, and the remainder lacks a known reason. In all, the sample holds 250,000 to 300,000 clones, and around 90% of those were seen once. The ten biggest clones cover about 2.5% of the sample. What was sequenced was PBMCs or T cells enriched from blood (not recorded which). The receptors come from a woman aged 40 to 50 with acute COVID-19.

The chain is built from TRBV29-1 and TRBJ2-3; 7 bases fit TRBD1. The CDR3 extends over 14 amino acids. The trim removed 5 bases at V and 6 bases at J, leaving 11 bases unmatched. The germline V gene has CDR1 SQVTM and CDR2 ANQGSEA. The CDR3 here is CSVPGQNRWDTQYF. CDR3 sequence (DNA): TGCAGCGTTCCGGGACAGAATCGGTGGGATACGCAGTATTTT.

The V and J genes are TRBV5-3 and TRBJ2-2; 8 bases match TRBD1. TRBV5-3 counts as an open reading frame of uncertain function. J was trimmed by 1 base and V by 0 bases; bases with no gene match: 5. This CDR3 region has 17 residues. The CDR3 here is CARSLGAGGENTGELFF. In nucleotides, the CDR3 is TGTGCCAGAAGCTTGGGGGCAGGGGGCGAGAACACCGGGGAGCTGTTTTTT.

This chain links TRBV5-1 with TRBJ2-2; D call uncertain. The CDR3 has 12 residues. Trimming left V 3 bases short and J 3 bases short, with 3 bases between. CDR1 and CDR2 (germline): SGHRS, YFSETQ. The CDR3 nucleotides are TGCGCCAGCAGCTCTTACACCGGGGAGCTGTTTTTT. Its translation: CASSSYTGELFF.

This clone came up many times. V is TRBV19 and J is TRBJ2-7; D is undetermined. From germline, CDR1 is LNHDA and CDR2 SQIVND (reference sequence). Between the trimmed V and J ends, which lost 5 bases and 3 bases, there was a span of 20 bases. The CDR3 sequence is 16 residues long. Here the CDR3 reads CASSPGMVIGHYEQYF. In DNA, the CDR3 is TGTGCCAGTAGTCCCGGCATGGTAATTGGGCACTACGAGCAGTACTTC. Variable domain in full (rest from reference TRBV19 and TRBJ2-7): DGGITQSPKYLFRKEGQNVTLSCEQNLNHDAMYWYRQDPGQGLRLIYYSQIVNDFQKGDIAEGYSVSREKKESFPLTVTSAQKNPTAFYLCASSPGMVIGHYEQYFGPGTRLTVT.

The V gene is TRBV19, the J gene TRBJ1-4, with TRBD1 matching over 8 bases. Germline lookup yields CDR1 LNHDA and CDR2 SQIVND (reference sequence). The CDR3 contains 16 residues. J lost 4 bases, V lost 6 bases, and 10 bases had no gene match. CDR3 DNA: TGTGCCAGTAGAACCGGACAGGGAAAGGGTAATGAAAAACTGTTTTTT. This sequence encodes CASRTGQGKGNEKLFF.

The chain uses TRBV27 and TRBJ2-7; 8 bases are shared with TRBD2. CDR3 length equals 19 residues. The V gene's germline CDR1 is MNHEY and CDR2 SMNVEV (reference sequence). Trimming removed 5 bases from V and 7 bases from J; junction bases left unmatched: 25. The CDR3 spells CASSPQEASGPPWGTEQYF. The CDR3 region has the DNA TGTGCCAGCAGTCCCCAGGAGGCTAGCGGGCCCCCGTGGGGTACGGAGCAGTACTTC.

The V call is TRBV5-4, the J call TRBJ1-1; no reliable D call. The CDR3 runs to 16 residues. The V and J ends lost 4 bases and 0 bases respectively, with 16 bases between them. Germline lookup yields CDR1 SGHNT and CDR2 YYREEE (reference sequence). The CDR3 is CASSLGERIMNTEAFF. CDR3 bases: TGTGCCAGCAGCCTTGGTGAGCGCATAATGAACACTGAAGCTTTCTTT.

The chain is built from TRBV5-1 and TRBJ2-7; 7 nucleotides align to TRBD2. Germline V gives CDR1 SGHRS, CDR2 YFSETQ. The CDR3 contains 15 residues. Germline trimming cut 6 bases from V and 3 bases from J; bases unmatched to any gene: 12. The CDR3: CASKTAGASGYEQYF. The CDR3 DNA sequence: TGCGCCAGCAAGACTGCCGGGGCTAGCGGCTACGAGCAGTACTTC.

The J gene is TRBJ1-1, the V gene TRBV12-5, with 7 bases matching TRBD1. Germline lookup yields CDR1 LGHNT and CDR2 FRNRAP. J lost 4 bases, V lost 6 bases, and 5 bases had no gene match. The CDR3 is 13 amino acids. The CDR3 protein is CASGHSGGTEAFF. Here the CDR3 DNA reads TGTGCTAGTGGGCATTCAGGGGGCACTGAAGCTTTCTTT.

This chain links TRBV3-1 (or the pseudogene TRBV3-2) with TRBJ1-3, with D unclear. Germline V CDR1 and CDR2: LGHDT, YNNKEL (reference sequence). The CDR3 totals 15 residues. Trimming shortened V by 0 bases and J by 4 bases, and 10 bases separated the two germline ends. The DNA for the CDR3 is TGTGCCAGCAGCCAAGATCTTGTCCCCGGAAACACCATATATTTT. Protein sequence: CASSQDLVPGNTIYF.

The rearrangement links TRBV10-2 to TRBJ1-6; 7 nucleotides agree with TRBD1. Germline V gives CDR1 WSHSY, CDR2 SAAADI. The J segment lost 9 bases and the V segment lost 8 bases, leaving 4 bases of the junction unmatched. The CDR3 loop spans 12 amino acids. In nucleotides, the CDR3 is TGCGCCAGCGGACGACAGGGTTCACCCCTCCACTTT. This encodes CASGRQGSPLHF.

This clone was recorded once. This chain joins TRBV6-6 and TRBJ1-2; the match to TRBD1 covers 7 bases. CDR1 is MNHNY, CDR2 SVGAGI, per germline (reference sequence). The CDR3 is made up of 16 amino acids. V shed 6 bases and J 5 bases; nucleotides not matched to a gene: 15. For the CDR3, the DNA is TGTGCCAGCAGACCAATTTGGGACAGCTTTGTTTATGGCTACACCTTC. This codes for CASRPIWDSFVYGYTF.

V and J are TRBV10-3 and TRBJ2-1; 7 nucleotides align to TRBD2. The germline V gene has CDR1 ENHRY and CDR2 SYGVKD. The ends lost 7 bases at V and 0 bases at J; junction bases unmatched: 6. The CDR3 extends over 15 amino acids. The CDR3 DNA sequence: TGTGCCATCAAGCCCGGCGGGGGCTCCTACAATGAGCAGTTCTTC. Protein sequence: CAIKPGGGSYNEQFF.

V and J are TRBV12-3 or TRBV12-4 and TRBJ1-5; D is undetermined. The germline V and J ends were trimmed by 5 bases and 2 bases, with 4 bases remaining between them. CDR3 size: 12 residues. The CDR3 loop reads CASSRGNQPQHF. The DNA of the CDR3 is TGTGCCAGCAGTCGGGGCAATCAGCCCCAGCATTTT.

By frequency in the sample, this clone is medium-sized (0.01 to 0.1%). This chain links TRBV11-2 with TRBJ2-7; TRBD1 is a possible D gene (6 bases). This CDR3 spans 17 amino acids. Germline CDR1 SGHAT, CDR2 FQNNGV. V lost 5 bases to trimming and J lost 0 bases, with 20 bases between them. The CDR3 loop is CASSNLQGARRSYEQYF. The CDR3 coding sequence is TGTGCCAGCAGCAATTTACAGGGTGCTCGCCGCTCCTACGAGCAGTACTTC. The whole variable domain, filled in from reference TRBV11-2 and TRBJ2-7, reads EAGVAQSPRYKIIEKRQSVAFWCNPISGHATLYWYQQILGQGPKLLIQFQNNGVVDDSQLPKDRFSAERLKGVDSTLKIQPAKLEDSAVYLCASSNLQGARRSYEQYFGPGTRLTVT.

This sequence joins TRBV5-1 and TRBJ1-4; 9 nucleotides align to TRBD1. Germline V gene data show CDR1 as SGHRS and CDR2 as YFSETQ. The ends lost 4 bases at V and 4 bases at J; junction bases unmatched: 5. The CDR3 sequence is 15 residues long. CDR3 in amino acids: CASSPGTGYNEKLFF. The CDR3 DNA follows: TGCGCCAGCAGCCCAGGGACAGGGTATAATGAAAAACTGTTTTTT.

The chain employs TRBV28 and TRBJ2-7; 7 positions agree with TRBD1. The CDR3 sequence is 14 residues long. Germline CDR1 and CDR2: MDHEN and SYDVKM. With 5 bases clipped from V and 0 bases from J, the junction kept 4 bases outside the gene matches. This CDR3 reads CASSPTGHSYEQYF. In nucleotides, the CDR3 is TGTGCCAGCAGTCCGACAGGGCACTCCTACGAGCAGTACTTC.

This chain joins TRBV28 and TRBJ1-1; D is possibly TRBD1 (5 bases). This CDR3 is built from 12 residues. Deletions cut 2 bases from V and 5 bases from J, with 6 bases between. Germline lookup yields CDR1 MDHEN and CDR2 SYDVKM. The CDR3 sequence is CASSLPGTEAFF. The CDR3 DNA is TGTGCCAGCAGTTTACCAGGGACTGAAGCTTTCTTT.

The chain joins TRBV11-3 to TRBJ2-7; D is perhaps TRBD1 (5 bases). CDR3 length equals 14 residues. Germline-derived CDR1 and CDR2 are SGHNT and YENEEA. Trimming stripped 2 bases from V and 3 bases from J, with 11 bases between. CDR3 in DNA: TGTGCCAGCAGCTTATTCAGGGATTTCTACGAGCAGTACTTC. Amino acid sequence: CASSLFRDFYEQYF.

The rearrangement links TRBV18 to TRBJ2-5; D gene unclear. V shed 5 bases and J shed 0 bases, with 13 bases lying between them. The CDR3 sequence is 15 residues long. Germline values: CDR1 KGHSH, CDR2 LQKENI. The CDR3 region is CASSESRSYQETQYF. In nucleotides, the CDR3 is TGTGCCAGCTCAGAGTCGAGGTCGTACCAAGAGACCCAGTACTTC.

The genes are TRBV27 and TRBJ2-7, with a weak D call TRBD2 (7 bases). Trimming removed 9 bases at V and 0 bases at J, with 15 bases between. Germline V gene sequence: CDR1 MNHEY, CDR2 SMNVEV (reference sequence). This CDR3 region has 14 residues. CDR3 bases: TGTGCCAGGCTACAGGGAGGGATCTCCTACGAGCAGTACTTC. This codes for CARLQGGISYEQYF.

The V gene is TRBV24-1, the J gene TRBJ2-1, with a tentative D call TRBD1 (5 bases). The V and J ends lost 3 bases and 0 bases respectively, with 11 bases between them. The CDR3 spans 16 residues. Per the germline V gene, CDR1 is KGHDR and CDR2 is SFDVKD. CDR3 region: CATSDRQSLSYNEQFF. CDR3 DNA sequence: TGTGCCACCAGTGATAGACAGTCTCTCTCCTACAATGAGCAGTTCTTC.

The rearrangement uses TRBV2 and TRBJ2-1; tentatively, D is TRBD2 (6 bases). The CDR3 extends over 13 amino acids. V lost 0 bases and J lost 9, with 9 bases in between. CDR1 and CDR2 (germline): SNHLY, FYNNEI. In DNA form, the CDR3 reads TGTGCCAGCAGTGAAGCGGGGACTTCTGAGCAGTTCTTC. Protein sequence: CASSEAGTSEQFF.

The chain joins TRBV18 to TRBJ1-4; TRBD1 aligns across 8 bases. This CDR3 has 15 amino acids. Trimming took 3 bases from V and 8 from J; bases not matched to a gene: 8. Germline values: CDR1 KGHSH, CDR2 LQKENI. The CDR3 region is CASSPDDRGKEKLFF. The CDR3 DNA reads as TGTGCCAGCTCACCGGACGACAGGGGAAAGGAAAAACTGTTTTTT.

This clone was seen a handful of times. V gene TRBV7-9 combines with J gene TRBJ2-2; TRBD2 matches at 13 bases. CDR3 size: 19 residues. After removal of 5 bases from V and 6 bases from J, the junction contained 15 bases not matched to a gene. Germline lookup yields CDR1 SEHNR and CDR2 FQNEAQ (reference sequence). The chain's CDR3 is CASSKRATSGGSRSGELFF. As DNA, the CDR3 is TGTGCCAGCAGCAAAAGGGCGACTAGCGGGGGGTCAAGGTCCGGGGAGCTGTTTTTT.

CDR3 DNA sequence: TGTGCCACCAGTGATTCCGCCAGGGGCGCCAACTATGGCTACACCTTC. Residues: CATSDSARGANYGYTF. The chain recombines TRBV24-1 with TRBJ1-2, with D perhaps matching TRBD1 (6 bases). This CDR3 is 16 amino acids long. With 2 bases removed from V and 2 bases from J, the gap between germline ends came to 14 bases. Germline V gene data show CDR1 as KGHDR and CDR2 as SFDVKD.

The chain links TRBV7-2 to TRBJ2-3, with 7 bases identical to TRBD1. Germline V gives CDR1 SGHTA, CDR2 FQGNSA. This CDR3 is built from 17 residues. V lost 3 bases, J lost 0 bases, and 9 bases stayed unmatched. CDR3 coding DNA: TGTGCCAGCAGCTTTCATCGAAACAGGGGTAGCACAGATACGCAGTATTTT. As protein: CASSFHRNRGSTDTQYF.

CDR3 loop: CASSTDTEQYF. The CDR3 DNA reads TGTGCCAGCAGTACTGACACCGAGCAGTACTTC. V usage is TRBV12-3 or TRBV12-4 and J usage is TRBJ2-7; D is ambiguous. This CDR3 spans 11 amino acids. V shed 5 bases and J shed 6 bases, with 8 bases lying between them.

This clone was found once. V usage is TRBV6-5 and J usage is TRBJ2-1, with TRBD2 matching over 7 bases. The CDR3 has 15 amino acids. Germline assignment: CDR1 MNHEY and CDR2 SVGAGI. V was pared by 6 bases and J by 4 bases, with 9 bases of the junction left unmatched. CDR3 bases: TGTGCCAGCAGCTTAGCGGGCGGCTATTACAATGAGCAGTTCTTC. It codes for CASSLAGGYYNEQFF.

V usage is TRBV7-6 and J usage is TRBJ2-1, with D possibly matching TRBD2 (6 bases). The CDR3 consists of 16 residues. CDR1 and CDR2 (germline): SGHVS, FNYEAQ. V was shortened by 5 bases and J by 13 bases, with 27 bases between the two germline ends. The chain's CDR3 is CASSPGDWARHHLQFF. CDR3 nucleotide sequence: TGTGCCAGCAGCCCCGGGGACTGGGCTCGGCACCATCTCCAGTTCTTC.

The DNA for the CDR3 is TGTGCCAGCAGCTCCTACGGGACTAGCGAATACAATGAGCAGTTCTTC. Its protein product is CASSSYGTSEYNEQFF. The chain carries TRBV7-2 and TRBJ2-1; 10 bases match TRBD2. Unmatched junction bases numbered 7, after V lost 4 bases and J lost 4 bases. Looked up from germline, CDR1 is SGHTA and CDR2 is FQGNSA. The CDR3 loop spans 16 amino acids.

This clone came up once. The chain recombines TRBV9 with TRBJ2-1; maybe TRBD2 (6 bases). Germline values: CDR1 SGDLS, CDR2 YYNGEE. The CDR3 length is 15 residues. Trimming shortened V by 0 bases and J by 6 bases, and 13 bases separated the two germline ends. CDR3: CASSVGAGSGNEQFF. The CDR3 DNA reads TGTGCCAGCAGCGTAGGGGCGGGATCTGGCAATGAGCAGTTCTTC.